One and the same sample provided the 11 T cell receptor beta chains below, sequenced in a study of T-cell memory formation after mild COVID-19. TCRdb ran MiXCR on the 5' RACE reads and lists one entry per CDR3 protein. The table shows about 260,000 distinct CDR3 sequences, with 8% to 9% occurring only once. Sequenced sample: PBMCs or a T cell subset sorted from them (not recorded which). The receptors originated from a man in his late teens or twenties who had mild COVID-19 (a few samples of this study predate the infection). Cell type and time point are not known.

The table lists this clonotype with many counts. CDR3 amino acids: CASMMTRTGLGTQYF. As DNA, the CDR3 is TGCGCCAGCATGATGACCCGGACAGGTTTAGGGACCCAGTACTTC. This chain joins TRBV5-1 and TRBJ2-5; 7 bases agree with TRBD1. V shed 6 bases, J shed 7 bases, and the junction held 15 bases outside the gene matches. Germline CDR1 is SGHRS and CDR2 is YFSETQ. The CDR3 length is 15 residues.

The chain uses TRBV4-1 and TRBJ2-7, with 10 bases lining up with TRBD1. Trimming at V came to 4 bases and at J to 4 bases, leaving 7 bases not matched to a gene. The germline gives CDR1 MGHRA, CDR2 YSYEKL. The CDR3 sequence is 15 residues long. The CDR3 loop reads CASSLGQGISYEQYF. CDR3 nucleotides: TGCGCCAGCAGCCTGGGACAGGGGATCTCATACGAGCAGTACTTC.

The rearrangement joins TRBV5-1 to TRBJ2-3; no clear D. This CDR3 comprises 13 residues. V dropped 4 bases and J dropped 6 bases, with 12 bases sitting between them. The germline V gene has CDR1 SGHRS and CDR2 YFSETQ. The CDR3: CASSTGRGDTQYF. For the CDR3, the DNA is TGCGCCAGCAGCACCGGACGCGGCGATACGCAGTATTTT. The full variable domain, completed using reference TRBV5-1 and TRBJ2-3, is KAGVTQTPRYLIKTRGQQVTLSCSPISGHRSVSWYQQTPGQGLQFLFEYFSETQRNKGNFPGRFSGRQFSNSRSEMNVSTLELGDSALYLCASSTGRGDTQYFGPGTRLTVL.

The rearrangement joins TRBV28 to TRBJ2-1; D ambiguous. The germline gives CDR1 MDHEN, CDR2 SYDVKM. Trimming pared 8 bases from V and 1 base from J, leaving 15 bases between. CDR3 length equals 15 residues. This chain's CDR3 is CASLSVFPSYNEQFF. CDR3 DNA: TGTGCCAGCTTGTCGGTTTTCCCATCCTACAATGAGCAGTTCTTC.

This clonotype showed up just a few times. The gene calls are TRBV5-1 and TRBJ1-6; D is uncertain. V dropped 3 bases and J dropped 5 bases, with 6 bases sitting between them. CDR1 is SGHRS, CDR2 YFSETQ, per germline. The CDR3 extends over 13 amino acids. The CDR3 here is CASSSQDNSPLHF. DNA of the CDR3: TGCGCCAGCAGCTCGCAGGATAATTCACCCCTCCACTTT.

The gene calls are TRBV29-1 and TRBJ2-2; D remains ambiguous. The CDR3 is made up of 10 amino acids. The V gene lost 4 bases and the J gene lost 7 bases, with 4 bases spanning the gap. The germline gives CDR1 SQVTM, CDR2 ANQGSEA. The CDR3 bases are TGCAGCGTTGCGAACGGGGAGCTGTTTTTT. Protein sequence: CSVANGELFF.

A word on this clonotype: This could be a read error, since a much larger clone is one nucleotide away. The rearrangement links TRBV5-1 to TRBJ2-2, with a weak D call TRBD1 (6 bases). The CDR3 runs to 16 residues. V gave up 0 bases and J gave up 0 bases, with 9 bases separating them. Germline CDR1 SGHRS, CDR2 YFSETQ. CDR3 DNA: TGCGCCAGCAGCTTGGTTACAGGGACGAACACCGGGGAGCTGTTTTTT. Translating it yields CASSLVTGTNTGELFF.

This clonotype was observed many times. The V and J genes are TRBV5-5 and TRBJ2-3, with 8 bases lining up with TRBD1. Per germline, CDR1 SGHKS and CDR2 YYEKEE (reference sequence). The CDR3 length is 13 residues. Trimming took 9 bases from V and 2 from J; bases not matched to a gene: 5. CDR3 sequence (DNA): TGTGCCAAATGGACAGGGATCACAGATACGCAGTATTTT. Its translation: CAKWTGITDTQYF.

CDR3 bases: TGCGCCAGCAGCCAAGAGACCGCCATATATTTT. This codes for CASSQETAIYF. The chain links TRBV4-1 to TRBJ1-3; D is ambiguous. This CDR3 is built from 11 residues. Trimming left V 0 bases short and J 11 bases short, with 5 bases between. Germline V gives CDR1 MGHRA, CDR2 YSYEKL.

This clonotype was seen a few times. The genes are TRBV6-1 and TRBJ2-7; D ambiguous. Germline V lookup: CDR1 MNHNS, CDR2 SASEGT. The CDR3 is made up of 15 amino acids. V lost 4 bases to trimming and J lost 0 bases, with 13 bases between them. The CDR3 reads CASSGPGRSSYEQYF. CDR3 DNA sequence: TGTGCCAGCAGTGGGCCCGGAAGGAGCTCCTACGAGCAGTACTTC.

This clonotype was recorded a few times. The chain employs TRBV25-1 and TRBJ1-2; a weak D match, TRBD1 (5 bases). CDR3 size: 14 residues. Germline CDR1 reads MGHDK; CDR2 reads SYGVNS. The ends were cut back, 6 bases at V and 1 base at J, with 12 bases in the middle. CDR3 protein: CASRGTDSNYGYTF. Here the CDR3 DNA reads TGTGCCAGCAGGGGGACGGATAGTAACTATGGCTACACCTTC.